Below are 29 T cell receptor beta chains sequenced from a single sample in a study of CD8+ T cells in alopecia areata. Treatment noted: oral pan-JAK inhibitor, 5-10 mg twice daily. RNA extraction and reverse transcription yielded cDNA as sequencing template. Some clones are missing from TCRdb's copy, which holds only in-frame ones; the method was immunoSEQ multiplex PCR. The sample includes some 180,000 clones, 40% to 65% of them seen just once. Source: CD8+ T cells sorted from blood, taken around week 53, from a patient treated with tofacitinib. Receptors were obtained from a human donor with alopecia areata.

The chain links TRBV18 to TRBJ2-3; D not resolved. Germline V CDR1 and CDR2: KGHSH, LQKENI. The V end lost 3 bases, the J end lost 0 bases, and 10 bases lay between the germline ends. This CDR3 is built from 15 residues. CDR3 sequence: CASSPVPPSTDTQYF. Written as DNA, the CDR3 is TGTGCCAGCTCACCCGTTCCCCCTAGCACAGATACGCAGTATTTT.

The chain has TRBV29-1 and TRBJ1-2; D is unresolved. The germline V and J ends were trimmed by 6 bases and 4 bases, with 12 bases remaining between them. The CDR3 extends over 12 amino acids. In germline, CDR1 is SQVTM, CDR2 ANQGSEA. The CDR3 is CSVGDRAYGYTF. The CDR3 DNA follows: TGCAGCGTCGGCGACCGAGCCTATGGCTACACCTTC.

This clone was detected only a few times. V is TRBV5-4 and J is TRBJ1-2; D may be TRBD1 (5 bases). Germline V gene data show CDR1 as SGHNT and CDR2 as YYREEE (reference sequence). Trimming shortened V by 5 bases and J by 3 bases, and 20 bases separated the two germline ends. The CDR3 is made up of 16 amino acids. The CDR3 loop reads CASSSTAWAIDYGYTF. CDR3 in DNA: TGTGCCAGCAGTTCGACAGCGTGGGCTATCGACTATGGCTACACCTTC.

The rearrangement links TRBV30 to TRBJ2-1; D unresolved. Trimming pared 2 bases from V and 5 bases from J, leaving 13 bases between. This CDR3 is built from 14 residues. CDR1 GTSNPN and CDR2 SVGIG come from the germline V gene (reference sequence). CDR3 nucleotides: TGTGCCTGGAGTCCCGGGCAGGTGAACAATGAGCAGTTCTTC. It encodes CAWSPGQVNNEQFF.

In regard to this clone: Different DNA sequences within this sample yield the same CDR3. This chain connects TRBV27 to TRBJ2-1, with D maybe TRBD2 (5 bases). Trimming shortened V by 6 bases and J by 0 bases, and 9 bases separated the two germline ends. This CDR3 has 14 residues. Germline-derived CDR1 and CDR2 are MNHEY and SMNVEV (reference sequence). CDR3 loop: CASSLGSSYNEQFF. CDR3 nucleotides: TGTGCCAGCAGCCTAGGGAGCTCCTACAATGAGCAGTTCTTC.

J is TRBJ2-1 and V is TRBV9; TRBD2 is a possible D gene (6 bases). CDR1 SGDLS and CDR2 YYNGEE come from the germline V gene. The V gene lost 3 bases and the J gene lost 8 bases, with 24 bases spanning the gap. The CDR3 is 17 amino acids. CDR3 residues: CASSGNPSTSKSDEQFF. The CDR3 DNA follows: TGTGCCAGCAGCGGAAACCCCTCCACTAGCAAGTCGGATGAGCAGTTCTTC.

This clone was counted a few times. The chain joins TRBV29-1 to TRBJ2-7, with TRBD1 matching over 9 bases. The germline V gene encodes CDR1 SQVTM and CDR2 ANQGSEA. The J segment lost 2 bases and the V segment lost 3 bases, leaving 2 bases of the junction unmatched. CDR3 size: 13 residues. CDR3 in amino acids: CSVEGQGPYEQYF. CDR3 sequence (DNA): TGCAGCGTTGAGGGACAGGGTCCCTACGAGCAGTACTTC.

This clone was counted only a few times. The genes are TRBV19 and TRBJ2-4; weak D call: TRBD1 (6 bases). V dropped 5 bases and J dropped 2 bases, with 16 bases sitting between them. The CDR3 spans 16 residues. CDR1 is LNHDA and CDR2 is SQIVND in the germline V gene (reference sequence). The CDR3 spells CASSASPRGPKNIQYF. CDR3 nucleotide sequence: TGTGCCAGTAGTGCGAGCCCCAGGGGACCCAAAAACATTCAGTACTTC.

V usage is TRBV6-5 and J usage is TRBJ1-6; D unresolved. V lost 11 bases and J lost 5, with 16 bases in between. This CDR3 region has 14 residues. The germline V gene has CDR1 MNHEY and CDR2 SVGAGI. Here the CDR3 reads CASHLQSHNSPLHF. Written as DNA, the CDR3 is TGTGCCTCTCACCTGCAGTCCCATAATTCACCCCTCCACTTT.

Only a few counts were recorded for this clone. V and J are TRBV5-6 and TRBJ2-7, with 7 bases lining up with TRBD1. CDR3 length: 16 amino acids. With 2 bases clipped from V and 0 bases from J, the junction kept 8 bases outside the gene matches. Germline loops: CDR1 SGHDT, CDR2 YYEEEE. CDR3 nucleotide sequence: TGTGCCAGCAGCTTCCTCGGGACAGCAAGCTCCTACGAGCAGTACTTC. It translates to CASSFLGTASSYEQYF.

This clone has only a few counts. This chain connects TRBV11-2 to TRBJ2-3; D possibly uses TRBD1 or TRBD2 (5 bases each). Germline CDR1 and CDR2: SGHAT and FQNNGV. Trimming took 5 bases from V and 1 from J, leaving 13 bases between them. CDR3 length equals 15 residues. The CDR3 nucleotides read TGTGCCAGCAGCCCCATGGGGACGGGCACAGATACGCAGTATTTT. It is translated as CASSPMGTGTDTQYF.

This chain uses TRBV29-1 with TRBJ2-7; tentatively, D is TRBD2 (5 bases). V gave up 7 bases and J gave up 0 bases, with 13 bases separating them. CDR1 and CDR2 from the germline V gene are SQVTM and ANQGSEA. The CDR3 contains 13 residues. The chain's CDR3 is CSAAGDRSYEQYF. The CDR3 nucleotides are TGCAGCGCGGCCGGGGATCGCTCCTACGAGCAGTACTTC.

The V and J genes are TRBV5-4 and TRBJ2-7, with TRBD2 as a possible D gene (5 bases). Trimming left V 2 bases short and J 6 bases short, with 9 bases between. The CDR3 spans 12 residues. From germline, CDR1 is SGHNT and CDR2 YYREEE (reference sequence). DNA of the CDR3: TGTGCCAGCAGCTTCGGACGGGGCGAGCAGTACTTC. Protein: CASSFGRGEQYF. Filled out from reference TRBV5-4 and TRBJ2-7, the complete variable domain reads ETGVTQSPTHLIKTRGQQVTLRCSSQSGHNTVSWYQQALGQGPQFIFQYYREEENGRGNFPPRFSGLQFPNYSSELNVNALELDDSALYLCASSFGRGEQYFGPGTRLTVT.

The CDR3 coding sequence is TGTGCCAGCAGCGGGCGACAGGGTGGCTCCTACAATGAGCAGTTCTTC. This gives the protein CASSGRQGGSYNEQFF. The chain joins TRBV7-8 to TRBJ2-1; 7 nucleotides align to TRBD1. CDR1 is SGHVS and CDR2 is FQNEAQ in the germline V gene. V shed 5 bases and J 0 bases; nucleotides not matched to a gene: 7. The CDR3 extends over 16 amino acids.

This clone was counted only a few times. The V call is TRBV29-1, the J call TRBJ2-1; TRBD2 aligns across 10 bases. Germline trimming cut 7 bases from V and 5 bases from J; bases unmatched to any gene: 8. The CDR3 spans 14 residues. Germline V CDR1 and CDR2: SQVTM, ANQGSEA. CDR3 sequence reads: CSAGSGGLDNEQFF. CDR3 DNA sequence: TGCAGCGCTGGTAGCGGGGGGCTTGACAATGAGCAGTTCTTC.

This CDR3 reads CSVVGVTYEQYF. CDR3 bases: TGCAGCGTTGTTGGCGTCACCTACGAGCAGTACTTC. The chain employs TRBV29-1 and TRBJ2-7, with no clear D. Germline V gene data show CDR1 as SQVTM and CDR2 as ANQGSEA. This CDR3 has 12 amino acids. The ends were cut back, 4 bases at V and 2 bases at J, with 9 bases in the middle.

V gene TRBV4-3 combines with J gene TRBJ2-2; the match to TRBD1 covers 9 bases. The V and J ends lost 0 bases and 4 bases, in that order; junction bases with no gene match: 6. Germline CDR1 is LGHNA and CDR2 is YSLEER. This CDR3 comprises 17 residues. The CDR3 region is CASSQDRDRVPTGELFF. The CDR3, as DNA: TGCGCCAGCAGCCAAGACCGGGACAGGGTCCCCACCGGGGAGCTGTTTTTT.

The J gene is TRBJ2-1, the V gene TRBV29-1, with TRBD2 matching over 7 bases. Germline-derived CDR1 and CDR2 are SQVTM and ANQGSEA. The CDR3 is made up of 18 amino acids. Unmatched junction bases numbered 15, after V lost 4 bases and J lost 0 bases. The CDR3 region is CSVGSVTSLRSSYNEQFF. The DNA of the CDR3 is TGCAGCGTTGGGTCGGTGACTAGCCTGCGGAGCTCCTACAATGAGCAGTTCTTC.

The chain couples TRBV5-1 to TRBJ2-1; TRBD1 aligns across 10 bases. This CDR3 is built from 15 residues. After removal of 4 bases from V and 4 bases from J, the junction contained 5 bases not matched to a gene. The V gene's germline CDR1 is SGHRS and CDR2 YFSETQ. The CDR3 is CASSPDRGPYNEQFF. For the CDR3, the DNA is TGCGCCAGCAGCCCCGACAGGGGGCCTTACAATGAGCAGTTCTTC.

This chain uses TRBV15 with TRBJ2-5; no definite D call. Trimming cost V 0 bases and J 2 bases, with 7 bases left between them. CDR1 is LNHNV and CDR2 is YYDKDF in the germline V gene (reference sequence). This CDR3 is 14 amino acids long. CDR3: CATSREREQETQYF. The CDR3, as DNA: TGTGCCACCAGCAGAGAAAGGGAACAAGAGACCCAGTACTTC.

The rearrangement links TRBV10-3 to TRBJ1-1; D perhaps matches TRBD1 (6 bases). This CDR3 has 13 amino acids. V was trimmed by 8 bases and J by 1 base, leaving 11 bases between them. The germline V gene encodes CDR1 ENHRY and CDR2 SYGVKD. CDR3 in amino acids: CAIGGGGNTEAFF. CDR3 coding DNA: TGTGCCATCGGCGGGGGCGGGAACACTGAAGCTTTCTTT.

This chain connects TRBV2 to TRBJ1-1; no clear D. In germline, CDR1 is SNHLY, CDR2 FYNNEI. This CDR3 has 13 amino acids. V was clipped by 0 bases and J by 1 base, with 3 bases between them. The CDR3 protein is CASSEAENTEAFF. The DNA of the CDR3 is TGTGCCAGCAGTGAAGCCGAGAACACTGAAGCTTTCTTT.

The V call is TRBV30, the J call TRBJ2-7; D is unresolved. Germline CDR1 and CDR2: GTSNPN and SVGIG (reference sequence). V was pared by 2 bases and J by 2 bases, with 10 bases between. The CDR3 is made up of 13 amino acids. The chain's CDR3 is CAWSPTSTYEQYF. The CDR3 DNA follows: TGTGCCTGGAGTCCGACATCTACCTACGAGCAGTACTTC. The variable domain in full, with the rest retrieved from reference TRBV30 and TRBJ2-7, is SQTIHQWPATLVQPVGSPLSLECTVEGTSNPNLYWYRQAAGRGLQLLFYSVGIGQISSEVPQNLSASRPQDRQFILSSKKLLLSDSGFYLCAWSPTSTYEQYFGPGTRLTVT.

This clone was seen only once. The chain combines TRBV30 with TRBJ2-3; either TRBD1 or TRBD2 may fit D (5 bases each). Germline V gene sequence: CDR1 GTSNPN, CDR2 SVGIG (reference sequence). The V and J ends lost 1 base and 6 bases respectively, with 11 bases between them. CDR3 length: 13 amino acids. This CDR3 reads CAWSAGARDTQYF. CDR3 bases: TGTGCCTGGAGTGCCGGGGCCCGGGATACGCAGTATTTT.

This clone appeared a single time. The chain uses TRBV7-9 and TRBJ2-5; no clear D. Trimming stripped 6 bases from V and 4 bases from J, with 18 bases between. The CDR3 is 15 residues long. CDR1 and CDR2 from the germline V gene are SEHNR and FQNEAQ (reference sequence). The CDR3 DNA sequence: TGTGCCAGCAGTCTAGTGGCCCTTAGAAGAGAGACCCAGTACTTC. Protein sequence: CASSLVALRRETQYF. The variable domain in full, with the rest retrieved from reference TRBV7-9 and TRBJ2-5, is DTGVSQNPRHKITKRGQNVTFRCDPISEHNRLYWYRQTLGQGPEFLTYFQNEAQLEKSRLLSDRFSAERPKGSFSTLEIQRTEQGDSAMYLCASSLVALRRETQYFGPGTRLLVL.

The CDR3 loop is CASSQDAESYEQYF. CDR3 bases: TGCGCCAGCAGCCAAGATGCAGAGTCCTACGAGCAGTACTTC. The chain joins TRBV4-1 to TRBJ2-7; D gene uncertain. Germline V gene data show CDR1 as MGHRA and CDR2 as YSYEKL. This CDR3 is built from 14 residues. Trimming shortened V by 0 bases and J by 1 base, and 7 bases separated the two germline ends.

This clone occurred a few times. The chain links TRBV6-5 to TRBJ2-7; 7 nucleotides line up with TRBD1. The junction had 9 bases not matched to a gene; V was cut back by 4 bases and J by 3 bases. The V gene's germline CDR1 is MNHEY and CDR2 SVGAGI. The CDR3 is 15 amino acids. CDR3 DNA: TGTGCCAGCAGTTTTTCCGGGACAGATTTCTACGAGCAGTACTTC. Its protein product is CASSFSGTDFYEQYF.

The chain's CDR3 is CSVEEWASGGQETQYF. CDR3 in DNA: TGCAGCGTTGAAGAATGGGCTAGCGGGGGGCAAGAGACCCAGTACTTC. The chain carries TRBV29-1 and TRBJ2-5, with TRBD2 matching over 11 bases. CDR1 and CDR2 (germline): SQVTM, ANQGSEA. This CDR3 is 16 amino acids long. The V segment lost 0 bases and the J segment 2 bases; nucleotides outside the gene matches: 5. Using reference TRBV29-1 and TRBJ2-5 for the parts outside the CDR3, the full variable domain is SAVISQKPSRDICQRGTSLTIQCQVDSQVTMMFWYRQQPGQSLTLIATANQGSEATYESGFVIDKFPISRPNLTFSTLTVSNMSPEDSSIYLCSVEEWASGGQETQYFGPGTRLLVL.

As DNA, the CDR3 is TGTGCCAGCAGCCCAGGGTCCGGGGCCAACGTCCTGACTTTC. This codes for CASSPGSGANVLTF. The chain links TRBV27 to TRBJ2-6; a possible D gene is TRBD1 (5 bases). Between the trimmed V and J ends, which lost 6 bases and 4 bases, there was a span of 10 bases. The CDR3 is 14 amino acids. Germline V gene lookup returns CDR1 MNHEY and CDR2 SMNVEV (reference sequence).